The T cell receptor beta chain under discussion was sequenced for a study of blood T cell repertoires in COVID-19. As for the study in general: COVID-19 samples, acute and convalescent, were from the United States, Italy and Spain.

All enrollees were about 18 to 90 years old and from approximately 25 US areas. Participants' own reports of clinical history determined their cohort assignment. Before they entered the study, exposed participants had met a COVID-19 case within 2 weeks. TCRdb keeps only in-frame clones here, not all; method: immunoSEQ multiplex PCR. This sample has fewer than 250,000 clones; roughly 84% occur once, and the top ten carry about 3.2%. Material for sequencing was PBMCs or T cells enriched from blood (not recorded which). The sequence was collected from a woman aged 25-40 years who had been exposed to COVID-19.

CDR3 in amino acids: CASLDTFYGYTF. DNA of the CDR3: TGTGCCAGCTTGGACACTTTCTATGGCTACACCTTC. J is TRBJ1-2 and V is TRBV6-5, with TRBD1 as a possible D gene (5 bases). The CDR3 is 12 amino acids. V was trimmed by 8 bases and J by 4 bases, leaving 11 bases between them. Germline lookup yields CDR1 MNHEY and CDR2 SVGAGI.